These 13 T cell receptor beta chains came from one sample sequenced in a study of cytomegalovirus exposure and HLA in healthy donors. PCR employed 60 Vbeta and 13 Jbeta primers. Produced via immunoSEQ multiplex PCR; TCRdb's table is partial and in-frame only. The sample lists approximately 110,000 clones, roughly 70% occurring once. The sequenced sample consisted of PBMCs. The receptors here all came from a woman aged 40 to 49 in good health and CMV-seropositive.

The V call is TRBV7-2, the J call TRBJ1-4; no definite D call. CDR1 is SGHTA and CDR2 is FQGNSA in the germline V gene. Trimming took 5 bases from V and 8 from J, leaving 12 bases between them. There are 13 residues in the CDR3. Written as DNA, the CDR3 is TGTGCCAGCAGCACAAGGACGGGAGAAAAACTGTTTTTT. As protein: CASSTRTGEKLFF.

This chain uses TRBV5-8 with TRBJ2-5; 10 nucleotides agree with TRBD2. The ends lost 4 bases at V and 5 bases at J; junction bases unmatched: 8. There are 15 residues in the CDR3. Germline CDR1 is SGHTS and CDR2 is YDEGEE. CDR3 DNA: TGTGCCAGCAGCCCGGAGCGGGAGGGCCGGGAGACCCAGTACTTC. Residues: CASSPEREGRETQYF.

With respect to this clone: Other DNA sequences of this sample code for an identical CDR3. This chain's CDR3 is CASISSPSGRDEQYF. CDR3 coding DNA: TGTGCCAGCATTAGTTCGCCTAGCGGGAGAGACGAGCAGTACTTC. This chain links TRBV6-6 with TRBJ2-7, with 10 bases that match TRBD2. V dropped 7 bases and J dropped 5; count of bases not matched to a gene: 11. Germline lookup yields CDR1 MNHNY and CDR2 SVGAGI (reference sequence). The CDR3 sequence is 15 residues long.

This clone was detected only once. The rearrangement links TRBV30 to TRBJ1-1; possible D gene TRBD1, 6 bases. V was pared by 1 base and J by 0 bases, with 12 bases between. The CDR3 covers 15 residues. The germline V gene has CDR1 GTSNPN and CDR2 SVGIG (reference sequence). The CDR3 coding sequence is TGTGCCTGGAGTGGTGCAGGGGTCATGAACACTGAAGCTTTCTTT. As protein: CAWSGAGVMNTEAFF. Looking up the rest from reference TRBV30 and TRBJ1-1 gives the full variable domain: SQTIHQWPATLVQPVGSPLSLECTVEGTSNPNLYWYRQAAGRGLQLLFYSVGIGQISSEVPQNLSASRPQDRQFILSSKKLLLSDSGFYLCAWSGAGVMNTEAFFGQGTRLTVV.

This clone was seen a few times. The rearrangement uses TRBV6-5 and TRBJ1-2; D gene uncertain. The germline V gene encodes CDR1 MNHEY and CDR2 SVGAGI. Deletions cut 7 bases from V and 4 bases from J, with 10 bases between. CDR3 length: 12 residues. The CDR3 DNA reads as TGTGCCAGCACCCGAGATGGCTATGGCTACACCTTC. This sequence encodes CASTRDGYGYTF.

The chain carries TRBV7-9 and TRBJ1-4; D call uncertain. Germline V gene data show CDR1 as SEHNR and CDR2 as FQNEAQ (reference sequence). The V and J ends lost 0 bases and 7 bases respectively, with 15 bases between them. The length of the CDR3 is 16 residues. The CDR3 bases are TGTGCCAGCAGCTTAGCGAGGCGGGATCGGGGTGAAAAACTGTTTTTT. Protein: CASSLARRDRGEKLFF.

The chain combines TRBV7-6 with TRBJ2-3; perhaps TRBD2 as D (5 bases). The V end lost 2 bases, the J end lost 10 bases, and 13 bases lay between the germline ends. CDR3 length equals 13 residues. Germline assignment: CDR1 SGHVS and CDR2 FNYEAQ. Written as DNA, the CDR3 is TGTGCCAGCAGCTTAAGTAGCGAGGTTCCGCAGTATTTT. Translated, it gives CASSLSSEVPQYF.

This sequence joins TRBV14 and TRBJ2-5, with D possibly matching TRBD1 (7 bases). The CDR3 spans 17 residues. V was trimmed by 1 base and J by 1 base, leaving 16 bases between them. The germline CDR1 and CDR2 sequences are SGHDN and FVKESK. In DNA, the CDR3 is TGTGCCAGCAGCCAAGGCCCGCCAGGGGGAGGCCAAGAGACCCAGTACTTC. Protein: CASSQGPPGGGQETQYF.

This clone has at least ten counts. The V and J genes are TRBV7-9 and TRBJ2-7; a possible D gene is TRBD1 (6 bases). CDR3 size: 14 residues. CDR1 and CDR2 (germline): SEHNR, FQNEAQ (reference sequence). Trimming cost V 5 bases and J 1 base, with 12 bases left between them. This chain's CDR3 is CASSPRTGSYEQYF. CDR3 in DNA: TGTGCCAGCAGCCCGCGTACAGGGTCCTACGAGCAGTACTTC. Looking up the rest from reference TRBV7-9 and TRBJ2-7 gives the full variable domain: DTGVSQNPRHKITKRGQNVTFRCDPISEHNRLYWYRQTLGQGPEFLTYFQNEAQLEKSRLLSDRFSAERPKGSFSTLEIQRTEQGDSAMYLCASSPRTGSYEQYFGPGTRLTVT.

V is TRBV19 and J is TRBJ2-2; TRBD2 aligns across 8 bases. Germline loops: CDR1 LNHDA, CDR2 SQIVND (reference sequence). V was clipped by 2 bases and J by 0 bases; unmatched bases: 2. The CDR3 extends over 16 amino acids. CDR3 DNA: TGTGCCAGTAGTATAACCGGGAGGGCGAACACCGGGGAGCTGTTTTTT. Protein sequence: CASSITGRANTGELFF.

This rearrangement joins TRBV6-1 to TRBJ1-1; 7 positions agree with TRBD1. Germline loops: CDR1 MNHNS, CDR2 SASEGT. The CDR3 loop spans 14 amino acids. V lost 3 bases and J lost 2; bases outside the gene matches: 3. The CDR3 bases are TGTGCCAGCAGTGACCACAGGGGAAACACTGAAGCTTTCTTT. Translated, it gives CASSDHRGNTEAFF.

This rearrangement joins TRBV5-1 to TRBJ2-3; 7 bases are shared with TRBD2. Losses at the gene ends were 5 bases for V and 6 bases for J; bases not matched to a gene: 12. This CDR3 has 15 residues. From germline, CDR1 is SGHRS and CDR2 YFSETQ. The CDR3 is CASSSRREPTDTQYF. CDR3 bases: TGCGCCAGCAGTAGTAGGCGGGAGCCCACCGATACGCAGTATTTT.

The genes are TRBV19 and TRBJ2-6, with a possible D match to TRBD2 (7 bases). CDR1 is LNHDA and CDR2 is SQIVND in the germline V gene (reference sequence). This CDR3 contains 17 residues. Deletions cut 4 bases from V and 2 bases from J, with 15 bases between. The CDR3 DNA reads TGTGCCAGTAGTACTAGGGGGGGTGGTGCTGGGGCCAACGTCCTGACTTTC. Its translation is CASSTRGGGAGANVLTF.